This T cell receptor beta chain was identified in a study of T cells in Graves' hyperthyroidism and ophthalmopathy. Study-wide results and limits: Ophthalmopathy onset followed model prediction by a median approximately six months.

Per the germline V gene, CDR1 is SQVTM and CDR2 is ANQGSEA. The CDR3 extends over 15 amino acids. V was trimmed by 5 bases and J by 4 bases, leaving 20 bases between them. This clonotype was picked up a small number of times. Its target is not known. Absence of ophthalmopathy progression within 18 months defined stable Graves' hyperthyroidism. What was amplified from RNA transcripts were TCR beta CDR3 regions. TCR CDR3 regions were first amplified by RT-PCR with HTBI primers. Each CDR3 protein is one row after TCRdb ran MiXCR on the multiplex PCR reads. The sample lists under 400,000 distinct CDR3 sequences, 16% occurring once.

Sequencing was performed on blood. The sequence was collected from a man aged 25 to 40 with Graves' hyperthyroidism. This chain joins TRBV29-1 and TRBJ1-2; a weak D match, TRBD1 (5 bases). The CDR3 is CSVRYRTGGTYGYTF. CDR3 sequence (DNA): TGCAGCGTTCGATATCGAACTGGCGGGACCTATGGCTACACCTTC.